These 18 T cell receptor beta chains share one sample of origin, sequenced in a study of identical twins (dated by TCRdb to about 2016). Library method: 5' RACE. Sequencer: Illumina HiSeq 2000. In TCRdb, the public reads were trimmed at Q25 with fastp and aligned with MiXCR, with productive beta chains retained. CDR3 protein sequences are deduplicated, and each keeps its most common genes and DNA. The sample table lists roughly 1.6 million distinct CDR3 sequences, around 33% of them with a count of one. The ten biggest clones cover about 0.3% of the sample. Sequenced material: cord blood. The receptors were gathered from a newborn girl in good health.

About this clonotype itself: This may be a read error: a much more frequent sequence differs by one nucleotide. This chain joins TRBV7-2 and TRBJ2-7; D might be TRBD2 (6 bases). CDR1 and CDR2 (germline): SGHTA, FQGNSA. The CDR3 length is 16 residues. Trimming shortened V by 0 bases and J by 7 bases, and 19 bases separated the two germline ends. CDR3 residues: CASSLAPSAQFNEQYF. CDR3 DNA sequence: TGTGCCAGCAGCTTAGCTCCTAGCGCCCAATTCAATGAGCAGTACTTC.

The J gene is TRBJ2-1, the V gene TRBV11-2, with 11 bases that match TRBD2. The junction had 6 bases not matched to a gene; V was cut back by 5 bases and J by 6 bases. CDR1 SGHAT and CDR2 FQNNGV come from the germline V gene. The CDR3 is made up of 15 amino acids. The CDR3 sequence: CASSRTSGRTNEQFF. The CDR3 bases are TGTGCCAGCAGCCGAACTAGCGGGAGAACCAATGAGCAGTTCTTC.

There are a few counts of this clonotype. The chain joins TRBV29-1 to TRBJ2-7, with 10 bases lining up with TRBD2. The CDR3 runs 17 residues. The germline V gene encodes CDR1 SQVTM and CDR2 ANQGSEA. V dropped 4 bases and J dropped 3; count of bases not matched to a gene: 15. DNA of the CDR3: TGCAGCGTTGCACGGCCTAGCGGGGGCCAGAGCCGCTACGAGCAGTACTTC. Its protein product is CSVARPSGGQSRYEQYF.

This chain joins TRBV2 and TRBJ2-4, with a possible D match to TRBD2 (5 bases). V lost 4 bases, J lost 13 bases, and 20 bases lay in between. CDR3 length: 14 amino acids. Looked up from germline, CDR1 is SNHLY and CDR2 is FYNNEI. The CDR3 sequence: CASSGGPRTGEQYF. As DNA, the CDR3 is TGTGCCAGCAGTGGAGGGCCCAGGACGGGTGAGCAGTACTTC.

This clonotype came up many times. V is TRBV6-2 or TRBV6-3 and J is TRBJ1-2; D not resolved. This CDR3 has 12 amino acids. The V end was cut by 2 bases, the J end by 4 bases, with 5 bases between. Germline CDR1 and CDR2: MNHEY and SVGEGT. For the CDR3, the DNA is TGTGCCAGCAGTTACAGGATCTATGGCTACACCTTC. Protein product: CASSYRIYGYTF.

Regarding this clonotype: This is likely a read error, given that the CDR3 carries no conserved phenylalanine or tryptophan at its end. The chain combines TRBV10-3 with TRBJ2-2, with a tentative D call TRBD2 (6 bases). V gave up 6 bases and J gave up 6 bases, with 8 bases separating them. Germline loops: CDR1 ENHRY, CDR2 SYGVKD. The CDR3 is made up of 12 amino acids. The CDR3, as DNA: TGTGCCATCAGCCCGGGGGCCGGGGAGCTGTTTTAT. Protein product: CAISPGAGELFY.

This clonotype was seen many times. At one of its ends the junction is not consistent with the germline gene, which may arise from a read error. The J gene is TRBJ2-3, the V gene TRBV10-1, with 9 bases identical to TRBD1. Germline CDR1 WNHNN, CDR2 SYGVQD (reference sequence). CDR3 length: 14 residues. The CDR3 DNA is TGTGCCAGCAGGACAGGGGCTAGCACAGATACGCAGTATTTT. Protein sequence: CASRTGASTDTQYF.

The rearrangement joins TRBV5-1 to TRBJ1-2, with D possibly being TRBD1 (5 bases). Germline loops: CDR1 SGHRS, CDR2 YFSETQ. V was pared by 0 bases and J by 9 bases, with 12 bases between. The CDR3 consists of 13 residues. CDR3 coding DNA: TGCGCCAGCAGCTTGGCGGGGGGAGATAGCTACACCTTC. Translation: CASSLAGGDSYTF.

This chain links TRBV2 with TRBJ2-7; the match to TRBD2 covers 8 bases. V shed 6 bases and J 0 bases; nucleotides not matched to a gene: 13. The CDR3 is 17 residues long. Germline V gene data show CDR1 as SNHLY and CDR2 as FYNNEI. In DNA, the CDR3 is TGTGCCAGCAGGAAGACTAGCGAGAGGCCTAGCTCCTACGAGCAGTACTTC. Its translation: CASRKTSERPSSYEQYF.

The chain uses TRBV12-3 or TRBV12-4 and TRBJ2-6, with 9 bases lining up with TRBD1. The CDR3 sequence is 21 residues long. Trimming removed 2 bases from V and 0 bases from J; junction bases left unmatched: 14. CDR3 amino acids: CASSLKAAGTGISSGANVLTF. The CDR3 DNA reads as TGTGCCAGCAGTTTAAAGGCCGCCGGGACAGGGATAAGCTCTGGGGCCAACGTCCTGACTTTC.

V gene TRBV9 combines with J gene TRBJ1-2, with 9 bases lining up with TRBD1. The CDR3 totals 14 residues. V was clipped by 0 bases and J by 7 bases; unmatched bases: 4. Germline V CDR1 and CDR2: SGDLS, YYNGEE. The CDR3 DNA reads TGTGCCAGCAGCGTAGTCGGACAGGGGATTGGCTACACCTTC. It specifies CASSVVGQGIGYTF.

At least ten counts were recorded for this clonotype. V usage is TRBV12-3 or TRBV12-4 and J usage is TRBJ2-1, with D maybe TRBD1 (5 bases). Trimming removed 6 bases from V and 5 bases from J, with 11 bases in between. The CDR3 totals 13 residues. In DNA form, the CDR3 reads TGTGCCAGCAGCCTCGACAGTAACAATGAGCAGTTCTTC. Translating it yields CASSLDSNNEQFF.

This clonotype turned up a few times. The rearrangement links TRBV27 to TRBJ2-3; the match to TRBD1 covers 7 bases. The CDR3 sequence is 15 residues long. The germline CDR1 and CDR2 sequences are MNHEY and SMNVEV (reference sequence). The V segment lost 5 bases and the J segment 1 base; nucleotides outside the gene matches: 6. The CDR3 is CASSRYDRGTDTQYF. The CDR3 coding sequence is TGTGCCAGCAGTCGATATGACAGGGGCACAGATACGCAGTATTTT.

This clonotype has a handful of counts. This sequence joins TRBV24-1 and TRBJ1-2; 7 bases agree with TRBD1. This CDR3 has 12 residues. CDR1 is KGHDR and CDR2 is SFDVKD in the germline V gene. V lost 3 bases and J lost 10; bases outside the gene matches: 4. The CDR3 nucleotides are TGTGCCACCAGTGATGACGGGACAGACTACACCTTC. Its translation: CATSDDGTDYTF.

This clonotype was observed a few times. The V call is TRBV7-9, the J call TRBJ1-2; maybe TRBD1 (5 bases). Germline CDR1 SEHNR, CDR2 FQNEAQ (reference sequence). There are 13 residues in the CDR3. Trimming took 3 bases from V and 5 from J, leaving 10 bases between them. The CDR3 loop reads CASSLQAGYGYTF. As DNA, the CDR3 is TGTGCCAGCAGCTTGCAGGCAGGGTATGGCTACACCTTC.

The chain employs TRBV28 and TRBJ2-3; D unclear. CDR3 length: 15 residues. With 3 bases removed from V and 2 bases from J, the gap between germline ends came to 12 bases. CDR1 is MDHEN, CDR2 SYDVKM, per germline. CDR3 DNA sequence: TGTGCCAGCAGTTTGGTTTGGCAGGCCACAGATACGCAGTATTTT. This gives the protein CASSLVWQATDTQYF.

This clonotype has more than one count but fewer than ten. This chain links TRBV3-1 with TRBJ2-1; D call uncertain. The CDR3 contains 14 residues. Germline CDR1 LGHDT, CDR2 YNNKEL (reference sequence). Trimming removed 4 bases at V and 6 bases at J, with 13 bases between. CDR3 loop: CASSPGTDSNEQFF. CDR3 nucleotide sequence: TGTGCCAGCAGCCCAGGTACTGATTCCAATGAGCAGTTCTTC.

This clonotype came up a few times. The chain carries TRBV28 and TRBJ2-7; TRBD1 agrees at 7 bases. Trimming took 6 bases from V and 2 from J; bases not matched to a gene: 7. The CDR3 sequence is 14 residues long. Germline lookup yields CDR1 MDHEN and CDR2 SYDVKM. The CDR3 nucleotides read TGTGCCAGCAGCCGCCGACAGGGCACCTACGAGCAGTACTTC. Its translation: CASSRRQGTYEQYF.